The present entry profiles one TCR beta chain with its context. TCRdb keeps only in-frame clones here, not all; method: immunoSEQ multiplex PCR. The table records approximately 160,000 clones, about 96% of them present only once. These data belong to a study of cytomegalovirus exposure and HLA in healthy donors. Trimming took 5 bases from V and 7 from J; bases not matched to a gene: 8. Per germline, CDR1 PRHDT and CDR2 FYEKMQ (reference sequence). The CDR3 totals 14 residues. This chain connects TRBV13 to TRBJ1-2; 9 bases fit TRBD1. This TCR was recovered from a young woman in good health and CMV-seronegative. Sequencing was done on a sample of PBMCs. This CDR3 reads CASSDNRDRAGYTF. As DNA, the CDR3 is TGTGCCAGCAGCGATAACCGGGACAGGGCTGGCTACACCTTC.